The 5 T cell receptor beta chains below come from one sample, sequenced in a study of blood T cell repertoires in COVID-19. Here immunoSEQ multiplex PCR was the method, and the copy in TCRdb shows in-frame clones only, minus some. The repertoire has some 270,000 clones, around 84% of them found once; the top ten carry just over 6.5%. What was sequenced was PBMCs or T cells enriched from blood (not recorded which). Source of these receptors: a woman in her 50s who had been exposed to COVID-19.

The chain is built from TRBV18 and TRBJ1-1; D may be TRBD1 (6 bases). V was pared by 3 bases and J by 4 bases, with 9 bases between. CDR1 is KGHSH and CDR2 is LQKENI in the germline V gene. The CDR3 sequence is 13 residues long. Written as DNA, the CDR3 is TGTGCCAGCTCACCGAGGGGGAGCACTGAAGCTTTCTTT. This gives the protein CASSPRGSTEAFF. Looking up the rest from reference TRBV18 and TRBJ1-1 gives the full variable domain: NAGVMQNPRHLVRRRGQEARLRCSPMKGHSHVYWYRQLPEEGLKFMVYLQKENIIDESGMPKERFSAEFPKEGPSILRIQQVVRGDSAAYFCASSPRGSTEAFFGQGTRLTVV.

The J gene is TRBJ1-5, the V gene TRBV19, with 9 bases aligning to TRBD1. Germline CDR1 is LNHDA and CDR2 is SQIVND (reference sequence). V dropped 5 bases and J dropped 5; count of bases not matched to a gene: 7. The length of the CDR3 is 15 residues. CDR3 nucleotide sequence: TGTGCCAGTAGTCCCGGGACAGGGTTCCATCAGCCCCAGCATTTT. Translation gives CASSPGTGFHQPQHF.

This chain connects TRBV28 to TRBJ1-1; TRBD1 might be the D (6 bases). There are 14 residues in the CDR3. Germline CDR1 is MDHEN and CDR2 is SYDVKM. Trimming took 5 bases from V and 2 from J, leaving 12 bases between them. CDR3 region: CASSTGTINTEAFF. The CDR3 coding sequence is TGTGCCAGCAGTACCGGGACAATTAACACTGAAGCTTTCTTT.

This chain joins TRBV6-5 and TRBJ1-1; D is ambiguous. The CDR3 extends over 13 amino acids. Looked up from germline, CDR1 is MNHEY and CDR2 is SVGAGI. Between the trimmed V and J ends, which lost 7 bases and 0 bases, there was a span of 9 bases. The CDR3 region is CASIGLLNTEAFF. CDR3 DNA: TGTGCCAGCATCGGACTCCTGAACACTGAAGCTTTCTTT.

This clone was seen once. CDR3 protein: CAWSPQGYEQYF. CDR3 in DNA: TGTGCCTGGAGCCCACAGGGCTACGAGCAGTACTTC. The chain links TRBV30 to TRBJ2-7, with a possible D match to TRBD1 (6 bases). CDR1 GTSNPN and CDR2 SVGIG come from the germline V gene (reference sequence). The CDR3 covers 12 residues. V was cut by 3 bases and J by 3 bases, with 9 bases left in between.